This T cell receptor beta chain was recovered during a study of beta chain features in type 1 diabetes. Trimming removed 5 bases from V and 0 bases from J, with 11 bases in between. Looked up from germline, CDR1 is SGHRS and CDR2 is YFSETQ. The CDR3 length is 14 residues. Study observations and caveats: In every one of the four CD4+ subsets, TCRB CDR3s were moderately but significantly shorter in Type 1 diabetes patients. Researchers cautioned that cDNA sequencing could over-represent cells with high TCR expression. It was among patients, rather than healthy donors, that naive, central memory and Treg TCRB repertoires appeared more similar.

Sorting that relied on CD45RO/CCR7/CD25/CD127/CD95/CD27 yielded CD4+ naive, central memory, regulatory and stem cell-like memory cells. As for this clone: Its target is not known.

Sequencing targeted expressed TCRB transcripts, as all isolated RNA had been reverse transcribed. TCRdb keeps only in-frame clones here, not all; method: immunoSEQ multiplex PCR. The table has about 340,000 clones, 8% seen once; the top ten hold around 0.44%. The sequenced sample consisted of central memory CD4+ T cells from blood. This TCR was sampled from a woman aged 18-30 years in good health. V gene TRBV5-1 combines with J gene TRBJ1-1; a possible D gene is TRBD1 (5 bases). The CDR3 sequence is CASSRDSMNTEAFF. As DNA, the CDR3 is TGCGCCAGCAGTCGAGACAGTATGAACACTGAAGCTTTCTTT.